These T cell receptor beta chains were read from a single sample in a study of a mutant IDH1 vaccine in newly diagnosed glioma. For these TCRs, the target antigens are not known. Measured with immunoSEQ multiplex PCR; TCRdb has only the in-frame clones, and not every one. The repertoire holds roughly 120,000 clones, around four fifths seen once, with approximately 5% in the top ten. Material: PBMCs, obtained from a glioma patient whose treatment included an IDH1 peptide vaccine. These receptors all come from a man aged 40-49 years with glioma. Both conserved end residues are trimmed from each CDR3. Fields, in order: V gene, J gene, CDR3 protein.

v_call: TRBV19
j_call: TRBJ2-2
cdr3_aa: ASSIIQGAVTGELF

v_call: TRBV10-3
j_call: TRBJ2-7
cdr3_aa: AISEHLGEYEQY

v_call: TRBV29-1
j_call: TRBJ1-2
cdr3_aa: SVEGSGTGLYGYT

v_call: TRBV4-3
j_call: TRBJ2-1
cdr3_aa: ASSPGSSYNEQF

v_call: TRBV28
j_call: TRBJ1-2
cdr3_aa: ASSLLGLYGYT

v_call: TRBV11-3
j_call: TRBJ2-7
cdr3_aa: ASGAYEQY

v_call: TRBV27
j_call: TRBJ2-3
cdr3_aa: ASSFGRSSTDTQY

v_call: TRBV6-6
j_call: TRBJ2-7
cdr3_aa: ASRRGTGSHEQY

v_call: TRBV15
j_call: TRBJ2-5
cdr3_aa: ATGGSGPKRETQY

v_call: TRBV4-3
j_call: TRBJ2-3
cdr3_aa: ASSQEPGVGTDTQY

v_call: TRBV28
j_call: TRBJ1-2
cdr3_aa: ASSLSGGFGYT

v_call: TRBV11-2
j_call: TRBJ2-7
cdr3_aa: ASSRDGYSYEQY

v_call: TRBV5-5
j_call: TRBJ1-3
cdr3_aa: ASSPLGAFGNTIY

v_call: TRBV6-5
j_call: TRBJ1-3
cdr3_aa: ASTRAPRAGNTIY

v_call: TRBV27
j_call: TRBJ2-5
cdr3_aa: ASSLLARRPQETQY

v_call: TRBV27
j_call: TRBJ1-5
cdr3_aa: ASSWEGYSNQPQH

v_call: TRBV6-4
j_call: TRBJ2-3
cdr3_aa: ASSDSGGHTDTQY

v_call: TRBV7-2
j_call: TRBJ2-7
cdr3_aa: ASSLVSGGPYEQY

v_call: TRBV29-1
j_call: TRBJ2-1
cdr3_aa: SSRRGTGANEQF

v_call: TRBV4-2
j_call: TRBJ2-3
cdr3_aa: ASSQELAGGRRDTQY

v_call: TRBV15
j_call: TRBJ2-5
cdr3_aa: ATSRDLGSQETQY

v_call: TRBV19
j_call: TRBJ2-1
cdr3_aa: ASSAPGLAPYNEQF

v_call: TRBV19
j_call: TRBJ2-7
cdr3_aa: ASSIAGSEQY

v_call: TRBV7-8
j_call: TRBJ2-3
cdr3_aa: ASSLVQGLSTDTQY

v_call: TRBV5-1
j_call: TRBJ2-5
cdr3_aa: ASSLTSGGLGTQY

v_call: TRBV11-2
j_call: TRBJ2-5
cdr3_aa: ASSLGGLAGKQETQY

v_call: TRBV6-5
j_call: TRBJ1-2
cdr3_aa: ASSLYPDLLGYT

v_call: TRBV14
j_call: TRBJ1-2
cdr3_aa: ASSQEYRGNYGYT

v_call: TRBV4-3
j_call: TRBJ1-5
cdr3_aa: ASSQELGQPQH

v_call: TRBV7-9
j_call: TRBJ1-1
cdr3_aa: ACFREKTEAF

v_call: TRBV4-3
j_call: TRBJ2-7
cdr3_aa: ASSQQMGGQGLSYEQY

v_call: TRBV27
j_call: TRBJ2-5
cdr3_aa: ASSSRKTSVGETQY

v_call: TRBV19
j_call: TRBJ1-4
cdr3_aa: ASSTWQGNEKLF

v_call: TRBV6-5
j_call: TRBJ1-5
cdr3_aa: ASSPGGNQPQH

v_call: TRBV27
j_call: TRBJ2-7
cdr3_aa: ASSSGSFHEQY

v_call: TRBV7-9
j_call: TRBJ1-2
cdr3_aa: ASSPRQGRNYGYT

v_call: TRBV6-6
j_call: TRBJ2-2
cdr3_aa: ASSYSRIDTGELF

v_call: TRBV7-9
j_call: TRBJ1-2
cdr3_aa: ASSFDRGGYT

v_call: TRBV19
j_call: TRBJ1-5
cdr3_aa: ASSIVGQGVGQPQH

v_call: TRBV4-3
j_call: TRBJ2-3
cdr3_aa: ASSRRKGNTQY

v_call: TRBV4-2
j_call: TRBJ2-3
cdr3_aa: ASSLSGGLAGVSDTQY

v_call: TRBV7-8
j_call: TRBJ1-2
cdr3_aa: ASSSSVAYGYT

v_call: TRBV6-4
j_call: TRBJ2-1
cdr3_aa: ASSVAGGRNEQF

v_call: TRBV19
j_call: TRBJ2-7
cdr3_aa: ASSTMGAYEQY

v_call: TRBV4-3
j_call: TRBJ2-2
cdr3_aa: ASSQVGSTGELF

v_call: TRBV6-1
j_call: TRBJ1-5
cdr3_aa: ASSEFRQGRQPQH

v_call: TRBV30
j_call: TRBJ1-2
cdr3_aa: AWPGQGVRYT

v_call: TRBV2
j_call: TRBJ1-6
cdr3_aa: ASSRTGVNSPLH

v_call: TRBV5-6
j_call: TRBJ2-5
cdr3_aa: ASSPEVGAPQETQY

v_call: TRBV4-3
j_call: TRBJ2-1
cdr3_aa: ASSQDPGDNEQF

v_call: TRBV28
j_call: TRBJ2-7
cdr3_aa: ASSSLRGGPYEQY

v_call: TRBV2
j_call: TRBJ1-5
cdr3_aa: ASSESQGGPQH

v_call: TRBV14
j_call: TRBJ2-7
cdr3_aa: ASSQDLRTYEQY

v_call: TRBV19
j_call: TRBJ2-3
cdr3_aa: ASSESGGASGTQY

v_call: TRBV4-2
j_call: TRBJ1-1
cdr3_aa: ASSQDVALNTEAF

v_call: TRBV6-6
j_call: TRBJ2-5
cdr3_aa: ASSYSGVRETQY

v_call: TRBV6-1
j_call: TRBJ2-5
cdr3_aa: ASRKRLDQETQY

v_call: TRBV28
j_call: TRBJ2-1
cdr3_aa: ASSLSGPVEQF

v_call: TRBV5-1
j_call: TRBJ2-5
cdr3_aa: ASSLAGGRAGETQY